The clone carrying this TCR beta chain showed up just a few times. Antigen unknown. The sample originates from a study of cytomegalovirus exposure and HLA in healthy donors. 13 Jbeta primers and 60 Vbeta primers were used for the PCR. TCRdb keeps only in-frame clones here, not all; method: immunoSEQ multiplex PCR. The table lists about 140,000 clones, about 82% of them singletons. This CDR3 region has 16 residues. Germline trimming cut 0 bases from V and 2 bases from J; bases unmatched to any gene: 7. In germline, CDR1 is SGHTA, CDR2 FQGNSA. Broader study findings: Despite most TCR sequences being rare, some public TCRs occurred in many donors. Available immune exposure information covered CMV serostatus only. According to the study, about 180 TCR beta chains were cytomegalovirus-associated.

The rearrangement links TRBV7-2 to TRBJ2-7; the match to TRBD2 covers 7 bases. Sample: PBMCs. The TCR originated in a male donor in good health and CMV-seronegative. The CDR3 loop reads CASSLAQASGAYEQYF. In nucleotides, the CDR3 is TGTGCCAGCAGCTTAGCGCAGGCTAGCGGCGCCTACGAGCAGTACTTC.